Included here is one TCR beta chain sequence, with context. Its specificity is unknown. This sample was included in a study of T-cell memory formation after mild COVID-19. UMIs and sample barcodes were carried by the TCR alpha and TCR beta cDNA libraries that 5'RACE produced using constant-segment primers. TCRdb called the 5' RACE reads again in MiXCR, with one record for every CDR3 protein. The sample lists about half a million distinct CDR3 sequences, around a sixth occurring once. Notes on the study in general: Memory sampled before infection contained some responding clones, suggesting cross-reactive memory joined. CD4+ contracting clones were mainly CM and EM; CD8+ ones, EMRA.

The source is an adult woman who had mild COVID-19 (a few samples of this study predate the infection). Cell type and time point are not known. Source material: PBMCs or a T cell subset sorted from them (not recorded which).

DNA of the CDR3: TGCAGTAAGACCTCAGGGACCTCGAACCAAGAGACCCAGTACTTC. Protein sequence: CSKTSGTSNQETQYF. The rearrangement links TRBV20-1 to TRBJ2-5; D is perhaps TRBD1 or TRBD2 (5 bases each). The CDR3 is made up of 15 amino acids. The germline V gene has CDR1 DFQATT and CDR2 SNEGSKA (reference sequence). The germline V and J ends were trimmed by 8 bases and 0 bases, with 19 bases remaining between them.